This entry lists 13 T cell receptor beta chains sequenced from one sample in a study of persistence of HIV-infected CD4 T cells. The immunoSEQ assay was version 4, run in survey mode. The protocol was immunoSEQ multiplex PCR, while the TCRdb copy is restricted to in-frame clones and leaves out a portion. The top ten hold 2.5% to 3.5% of the sample, which has 45,000 to 55,000 clones, about 80% seen once. These receptors have no identified antigens. Stimulation used 7.5 to 10 ug/mL lysate from CMV-infected fibroblasts. Sorted nonresponding memory CD4+ T cells were CD40L-negative, CD69-negative, CD45RO-high. The sample in question was CD4+ T cells sorted from PBMCs after roughly 18-hour stimulation, obtained from a patient who received antiretroviral therapy. These TCRs come from an adult man with HIV who was CMV-seropositive.

The gene calls are TRBV4-2 and TRBJ2-7; unclear D gene. There are 17 residues in the CDR3. The germline gives CDR1 LGHNA, CDR2 YNFKEQ. V gave up 0 bases and J gave up 0 bases, with 15 bases separating them. The CDR3 nucleotides are TGTGCCAGCAGCCAAGATGAGGTTCACCGGAGCTCCTACGAGCAGTACTTC. Its protein product is CASSQDEVHRSSYEQYF.

The rearrangement uses TRBV18 and TRBJ2-1, with D tentatively TRBD2 (6 bases). Trimming took 0 bases from V and 7 from J, leaving 19 bases between them. Germline CDR1 is KGHSH and CDR2 is LQKENI. The length of the CDR3 is 17 residues. The CDR3 loop is CASSPPLTRDLANEQFF. As DNA, the CDR3 is TGTGCCAGCTCACCACCTCTTACTCGGGACTTAGCTAATGAGCAGTTCTTC.

The CDR3 loop is CASSLWDNTEAFF. In DNA, the CDR3 is TGTGCCAGCAGTTTATGGGATAACACTGAAGCTTTCTTT. The gene calls are TRBV12-3 or TRBV12-4 and TRBJ1-1; D gene unclear. The CDR3 runs to 13 residues. Trimming stripped 2 bases from V and 2 bases from J, with 6 bases between.

The chain recombines TRBV19 with TRBJ2-7; 8 bases agree with TRBD1. This CDR3 region has 13 residues. Germline V CDR1 and CDR2: LNHDA, SQIVND (reference sequence). After removal of 8 bases from V and 0 bases from J, the junction contained 3 bases not matched to a gene. CDR3 sequence reads: CASSGTGSYEQYF. The CDR3 bases are TGTGCCAGTTCCGGGACAGGCTCCTACGAGCAGTACTTC.

The chain is built from TRBV27 and TRBJ1-1; a possible D gene is TRBD1 (6 bases). The V gene's germline CDR1 is MNHEY and CDR2 SMNVEV (reference sequence). Trimming removed 6 bases from V and 1 base from J, with 12 bases in between. CDR3 length: 14 amino acids. The CDR3 region has the DNA TGTGCCAGCAGGGCACAGGGTAGGAACACTGAAGCTTTCTTT. Protein: CASRAQGRNTEAFF.

In the case of this clone: The sample contains more than one DNA sequence encoding this CDR3. The chain combines TRBV6-5 with TRBJ2-5; D is perhaps TRBD1 (7 bases). The germline CDR1 and CDR2 sequences are MNHEY and SVGAGI. V was trimmed by 2 bases and J by 4 bases, leaving 11 bases between them. This CDR3 region has 14 residues. CDR3 DNA: TGTGCCAGCAGTTACGGGCAGGGGGGAGAGACCCAGTACTTC. Protein: CASSYGQGGETQYF.

This clone was found a few times. The J gene is TRBJ1-3, the V gene TRBV4-3, with unresolved D. This CDR3 contains 16 residues. V lost 0 bases to trimming and J lost 2 bases, with 11 bases between them. Germline V CDR1 and CDR2: LGHNA, YSLEER. The CDR3 here is CASSQDLGQPGNTIYF. CDR3 bases: TGCGCCAGCAGCCAAGATCTCGGGCAGCCTGGAAACACCATATATTTT.

The CDR3 DNA reads as TGTGCCAGCAGTGAGACAGGGGGCTCTAATTCACCCCTCCACTTT. Its translation is CASSETGGSNSPLHF. The chain couples TRBV6-1 to TRBJ1-6; 10 bases fit TRBD1. CDR1 and CDR2 (germline): MNHNS, SASEGT. The V segment lost 3 bases and the J segment 6 bases; nucleotides outside the gene matches: 2. CDR3 size: 15 residues.

The gene calls are TRBV6-1 and TRBJ2-1; D unclear. The CDR3 covers 16 residues. Per germline, CDR1 MNHNS and CDR2 SASEGT. Trimming shortened V by 1 base and J by 0 bases, and 10 bases separated the two germline ends. CDR3 amino acids: CASSEGGMSSYNEQFF. The CDR3 DNA follows: TGTGCCAGCAGTGAAGGGGGAATGAGCTCCTACAATGAGCAGTTCTTC.

The chain is built from TRBV15 and TRBJ2-7; a possible D gene is TRBD2 (6 bases). The CDR3 totals 14 residues. V was pared by 3 bases and J by 1 base, with 10 bases between. Germline lookup yields CDR1 LNHNV and CDR2 YYDKDF (reference sequence). The CDR3 region is CATSRLGGSYEQYF. In DNA, the CDR3 is TGTGCCACCAGCAGGCTGGGGGGTTCCTACGAGCAGTACTTC.

The chain links TRBV9 to TRBJ1-1; D unresolved. This CDR3 is 16 amino acids long. CDR1 and CDR2 from the germline V gene are SGDLS and YYNGEE. Trimming removed 4 bases from V and 1 base from J, with 17 bases in between. CDR3 in amino acids: CASSLGGPNTNTEAFF. DNA for the CDR3: TGTGCCAGCAGCCTTGGCGGGCCGAACACGAACACTGAAGCTTTCTTT.

The V gene is TRBV6-5, the J gene TRBJ1-3; D call uncertain. CDR3 length: 16 amino acids. The ends were cut back, 0 bases at V and 0 bases at J, with 9 bases in the middle. CDR1 and CDR2 from the germline V gene are MNHEY and SVGAGI. The CDR3 region has the DNA TGTGCCAGCAGTTACTCCGCGCGGTCCTCTGGAAACACCATATATTTT. It translates to CASSYSARSSGNTIYF.

The chain combines TRBV5-4 with TRBJ2-1, with D unclear. The CDR3 is 14 residues long. Between the trimmed V and J ends, which lost 2 bases and 1 base, there was a span of 7 bases. CDR1 SGHNT and CDR2 YYREEE come from the germline V gene (reference sequence). CDR3 bases: TGTGCCAGCAGCTTTAAAGGTTCCTACAATGAGCAGTTCTTC. This sequence encodes CASSFKGSYNEQFF.